This note documents a single T cell receptor beta chain sequence. This sample stems from a study of blood T cell repertoires in COVID-19. The CDR3 is 15 amino acids. Trimming cost V 1 base and J 1 base, with 9 bases left between them. From germline, CDR1 is LNHNV and CDR2 YYDKDF (reference sequence). TCRdb's table, derived via immunoSEQ multiplex PCR, lists solely in-frame clones and lacks some. The table records tens of thousands of clones, over 75% of them present only once. The V call is TRBV15, the J call TRBJ2-3, with D maybe TRBD2 (5 bases). The source material was peripheral blood. This receptor was obtained from a man aged 50-60 years with active COVID-19. The CDR3 protein is CATSRGERRTDTQYF. Written as DNA, the CDR3 is TGTGCCACCAGCAGAGGGGAGCGGCGCACAGATACGCAGTATTTT.